This TCR beta chain was identified in a study of OX40 agonist ivuxolimab in advanced cancers. The CDR3 runs 15 residues. Per germline, CDR1 LNHDA and CDR2 SQIVND (reference sequence). V was trimmed by 1 base and J by 4 bases, leaving 11 bases between them. Profiling relied on immunoSEQ multiplex PCR, and the TCRdb table lists in-frame clones only, not all of them. The data show about 61,000 clones, more than 85% seen once. The sequenced sample was CD4+ or CD8+ T cells sorted from blood, obtained in a trial of the OX40 agonist ivuxolimab. The chain couples TRBV19 to TRBJ2-1; D is possibly TRBD1 or TRBD2 (5 bases each). This receptor was obtained from an adult with an advanced solid tumor such as melanoma, head and neck, liver or kidney cancer. CDR3 sequence: CASSIGTGRYNEQFF. In DNA form, the CDR3 reads TGTGCCAGTAGTATAGGAACGGGACGATACAATGAGCAGTTCTTC.